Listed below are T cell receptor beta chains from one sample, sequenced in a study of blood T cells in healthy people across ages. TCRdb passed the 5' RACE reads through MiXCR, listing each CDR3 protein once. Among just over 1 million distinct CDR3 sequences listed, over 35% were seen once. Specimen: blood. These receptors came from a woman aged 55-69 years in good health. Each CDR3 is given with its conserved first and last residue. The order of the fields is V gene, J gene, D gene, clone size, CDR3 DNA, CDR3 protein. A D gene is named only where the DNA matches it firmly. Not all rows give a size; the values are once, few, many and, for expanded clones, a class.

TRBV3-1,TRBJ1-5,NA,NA,TGTGCCAGCAGCCAGATGGTTAGCAATCAGTCCCAGCATTTT,CASSQMVSNQSQHF
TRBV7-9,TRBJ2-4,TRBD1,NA,TGTGCCAGCAGCGACGACAGGGGGCTAGCCAAAAACATTCAGTACTTC,CASSDDRGLAKNIQYF
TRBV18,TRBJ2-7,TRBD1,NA,TGTGCCAGCTCACCAACTCCGGGACAGGGGCCCGTCACCCAGTACTTC,CASSPTPGQGPVTQYF
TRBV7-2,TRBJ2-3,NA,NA,TGTGCCAGCAGCTCCCAGGGTTGGGCAGATACGCAGTATTTT,CASSSQGWADTQYF
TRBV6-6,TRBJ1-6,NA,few,TGTGCCAGCCGCTCGACAGGAAATTCACCCCTCCACTTT,CASRSTGNSPLHF
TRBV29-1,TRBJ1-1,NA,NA,TGCAGCGTAGTCCGAGCGCCCACTGAAGCTTTCTTT,CSVVRAPTEAFF
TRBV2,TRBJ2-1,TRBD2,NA,TGTGCCACCTATAGCGGGACGACCTACAATGAGCAGTTCTTC,CATYSGTTYNEQFF
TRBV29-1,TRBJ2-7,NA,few,TGCAGCGTTGAAAAGACGGGGAGCGAGCAGTACTTC,CSVEKTGSEQYF
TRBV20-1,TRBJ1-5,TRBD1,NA,TGCAGTGCTGGACAGGCTAATCAGCCCCAGCATTTT,CSAGQANQPQHF
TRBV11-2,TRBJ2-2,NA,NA,TGTGCCAGCAGCCCGGGACACCGCGCCGGGGAGCTGTTTTTT,CASSPGHRAGELFF
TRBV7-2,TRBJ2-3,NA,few,TGTGCCAGCAGCTTAGTGAGGGGCCAACAGGGAAGCACAGATACGCAGTATTTT,CASSLVRGQQGSTDTQYF
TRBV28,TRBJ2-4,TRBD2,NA,TGTGCCACGCTAACGGGGACTAGAAACATTCAGTACTTC,CATLTGTRNIQYF
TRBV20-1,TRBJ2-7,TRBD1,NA,TGCAGTGCTACAGGACAGGGGGTGGACGAGCAGTACTTC,CSATGQGVDEQYF
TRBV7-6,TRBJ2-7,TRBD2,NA,TGTGCCAGCAGCCTCGGAGGGGGACTAGCGAGCTCCTACGAGCAGTACTTC,CASSLGGGLASSYEQYF
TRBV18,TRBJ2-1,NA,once,TGTGCCAGCTCACCACCGTTAAAACTCTACAATGAGCAGTTCTTC,CASSPPLKLYNEQFF
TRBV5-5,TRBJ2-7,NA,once,TGTGCCAGCAGCTCCGACGGGAGCTCTTTAGCCTACGAGCAGTACTTC,CASSSDGSSLAYEQYF
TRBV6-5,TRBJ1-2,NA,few,TGTGCCAGCAGTTACTGGGGAGGTGGCTACACCTTC,CASSYWGGGYTF
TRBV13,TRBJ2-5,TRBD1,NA,TGTGCCAGCAGCTTAGGGGCAGGGGGCTCCGAGACCCAGTACTTC,CASSLGAGGSETQYF
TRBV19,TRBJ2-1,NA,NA,TGTGCCAGTAGTCCCACAATAAGCTACAATGAGCAGTTCTTC,CASSPTISYNEQFF
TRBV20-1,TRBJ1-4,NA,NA,TGCAGTGCACTTACGGATGGGGAAAAACTGTTTTTT,CSALTDGEKLFF
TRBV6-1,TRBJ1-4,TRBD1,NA,TGTGCCTCCTCCCCAGGGGGCCTTGAAAAACTGTTTTTT,CASSPGGLEKLFF
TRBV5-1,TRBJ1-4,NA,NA,TGCGCCAGCAGCTTGGGACAAGGGGGATTTCATGAAAAACTGTTTTTT,CASSLGQGGFHEKLFF
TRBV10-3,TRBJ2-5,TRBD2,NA,TGTGCCATCAGTGGGCGGACTAGAGAACGTGAAGAGACCCAGTACTTC,CAISGRTREREETQYF
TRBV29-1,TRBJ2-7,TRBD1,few,TGCAGCATAGAGACAGGGGCTTCGGACGAGCAGTACTTC,CSIETGASDEQYF
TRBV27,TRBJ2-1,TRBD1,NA,TGTGCCAGCAGTTTCGAGACAGGGCAGGTCAATGAGCAGTTCTTC,CASSFETGQVNEQFF
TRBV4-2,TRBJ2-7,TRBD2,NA,TGTGCCAGCAGCCAAGAGCCCAGCGGGATAGGTAGGGAGCAGTACTTC,CASSQEPSGIGREQYF
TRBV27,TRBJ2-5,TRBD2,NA,TGTGCCAGCAGTTTTGTCGGGAGGGGCCAAGAGACCCAGTACTTC,CASSFVGRGQETQYF
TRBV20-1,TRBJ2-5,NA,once,TGCAGTACTGCCGCTTTGGCGGAGACCCAGTACTTC,CSTAALAETQYF
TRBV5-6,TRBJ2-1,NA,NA,TGTGCCAGCAGCCTTAGCACCCGAGAGCAGTTCTTC,CASSLSTREQFF
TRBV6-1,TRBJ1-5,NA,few,TGTGCCAGCAGTGTCCCTTTTGGGCAGAGCCGCAATCAGCCCCAGCATTTT,CASSVPFGQSRNQPQHF
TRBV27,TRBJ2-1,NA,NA,TGTGCCAGCAGCTCAGGGTTCAATGAGCAGTTCTTC,CASSSGFNEQFF
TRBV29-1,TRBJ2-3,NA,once,TGCAGCGTTGGTCTAGCAACAGATACGCAGTATTTT,CSVGLATDTQYF
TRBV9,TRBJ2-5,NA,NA,TGTGCCAGCAGCGTTGAATCCCACGAGACCCAGTACTTC,CASSVESHETQYF
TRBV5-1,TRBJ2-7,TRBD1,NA,TGCGCCAGCAGCTTGGCACAGGGGAGCTCCTACGAGCAGTACTTC,CASSLAQGSSYEQYF
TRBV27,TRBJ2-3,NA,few,TGTGCCAGCAGCGTATCCGTCACAGATACGCAGTATTTT,CASSVSVTDTQYF
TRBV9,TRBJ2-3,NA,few,TGTGCCAGCAGCGTTTCGACAGGACGCACAGATACGCAGTATTTT,CASSVSTGRTDTQYF
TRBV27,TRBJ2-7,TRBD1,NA,TGTGCCAGCAGTTCCCGGACAGGGGCATCCTACGAGCAGTACTTC,CASSSRTGASYEQYF
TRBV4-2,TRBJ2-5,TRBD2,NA,TGTGCCAGCAGCCCCCTGGCTAGCGGGAGTTGGGAGACCCAGTACTTC,CASSPLASGSWETQYF
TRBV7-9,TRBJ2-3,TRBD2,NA,TGTGCCAGCAGCTTAGCGGGCGGGAGAGAACGGGATACGCAGTATTTT,CASSLAGGRERDTQYF
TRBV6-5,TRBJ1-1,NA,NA,TGTGCCAGCAGTTACTCAAGAGCGAACACTGAAGCTTTCTTT,CASSYSRANTEAFF
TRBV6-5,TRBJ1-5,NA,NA,TGTGCCAGCAGTTCGGACATTAGCAATCAGCCCCAGCATTTT,CASSSDISNQPQHF
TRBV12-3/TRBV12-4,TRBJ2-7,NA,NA,TGTGCCAGCAGTTTTAGGAACAGAGCCTACGAGCAGTACTTC,CASSFRNRAYEQYF
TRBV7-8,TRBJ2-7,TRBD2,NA,TGTGCCAGCAGCTCGACTAGCGGGAGTATCTTGCAGTACTTC,CASSSTSGSILQYF
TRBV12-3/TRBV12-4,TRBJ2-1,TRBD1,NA,TGTGCCAGCAGTCACGGACAGGGGTGGTCCTACAATGAGCAGTTCTTC,CASSHGQGWSYNEQFF
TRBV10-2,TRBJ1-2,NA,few,TGCGCCAGCAGTGACAGGGCCGATATCAACTATGGCTACACCTTC,CASSDRADINYGYTF
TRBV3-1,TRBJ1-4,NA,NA,TGTGCCAGCAGCCAAGATCCCCGGGGGGAGGAAAAACTGTTTTTT,CASSQDPRGEEKLFF
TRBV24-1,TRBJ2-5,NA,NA,TGTGCCACCAGTGCCACTGAGACCCAGTACTTC,CATSATETQYF
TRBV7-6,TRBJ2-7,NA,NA,TGTGCCAGCAGCGCCCGCCGGGACGCTTACTCCTACGAGCAGTACTTC,CASSARRDAYSYEQYF
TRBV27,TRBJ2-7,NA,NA,TGTGCCAGCAGTTTATCCCGGACCGCCTACGAGCAGTACTTC,CASSLSRTAYEQYF
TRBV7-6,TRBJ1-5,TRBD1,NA,TGTGCCAGCAGCTCCTCCAGGGGGGCTGGTCGGCCCCAGCATTTT,CASSSSRGAGRPQHF
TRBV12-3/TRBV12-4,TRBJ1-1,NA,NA,TGTGCCAGCAGTTTTGGGCAGGGCGGCACTGAAGCTTTCTTT,CASSFGQGGTEAFF
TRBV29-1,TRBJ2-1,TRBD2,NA,TGCAGCGCCGGCGGGGCTAGCGGGAGAATTTATGAGCAGTTCTTC,CSAGGASGRIYEQFF
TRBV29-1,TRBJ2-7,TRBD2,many,TGCAGCGTTGCGGATGGACTAGCGGGAGGGAACGAGCAGTACTTC,CSVADGLAGGNEQYF
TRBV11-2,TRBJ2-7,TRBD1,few,TGTGCCAGCAGCGCAGGACAGGGGAACAATGAGCAGTACTTC,CASSAGQGNNEQYF
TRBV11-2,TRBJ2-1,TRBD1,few,TGTGCCAGCAGCCGACAGGGGTCTTTAGATGAGCAGTTCTTC,CASSRQGSLDEQFF
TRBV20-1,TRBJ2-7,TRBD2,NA,TGCAGTGCGAAGGGTAGCGGGAGGGCCCCCCCGGCCGCCGAGCAGTACTTC,CSAKGSGRAPPAAEQYF
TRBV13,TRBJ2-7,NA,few,TGTGCCAGCAGCTTTCGAGGGGACTACGAGCAGTACTTC,CASSFRGDYEQYF